This is a list of T cell receptor beta chains from one sample in a study of blood T cell repertoires in COVID-19. Assay: immunoSEQ multiplex PCR; the TCRdb copy retains only in-frame clones and omits some. The sample yields roughly 670,000 clones, 80% to 90% seen once. Material for sequencing was peripheral blood. The receptors here all came from a woman aged 18-29 years with acute or convalescent COVID-19. The conserved cysteine and the conserved F or W are not part of the CDR3 here. Size tells how often a clone was seen (once, few, many) or the class of an expanded clone, and some rows leave it out.

clone size: once
V gene: TRBV7-2
CDR3 protein: ASSLSSRGIYEQY

clone size: -
V gene: TRBV7-2
CDR3 protein: ASSSDRLTQAF

clone size: -
V gene: TRBV18
CDR3 protein: ASSPGGGVNTEAF

clone size: -
V gene: TRBV24-1
CDR3 protein: ATSDSTGVREKLF

clone size: -
V gene: TRBV9
CDR3 protein: ASSGPQGMNTEAF

clone size: -
V gene: TRBV5-6
CDR3 protein: ASRSRVTEAF

clone size: -
V gene: TRBV7-2
CDR3 protein: ASSFPGGSALAGELF

clone size: -
V gene: TRBV5-6
CDR3 protein: ASSLGGGTGIQPQH

clone size: -
V gene: TRBV1
CDR3 protein: TSSRLAGGPNEQF

clone size: -
V gene: TRBV7-7
CDR3 protein: ASSHDRNTEAF

clone size: -
V gene: TRBV15
CDR3 protein: ATSRTLTDPYGYT

clone size: -
V gene: TRBV6-1
CDR3 protein: ASSESEYNEQF

clone size: -
V gene: TRBV19
CDR3 protein: ASSQRGSQPQH

clone size: -
V gene: TRBV11-1
CDR3 protein: ASSLGGGHSYEQY

clone size: -
V gene: TRBV19
CDR3 protein: ASSPGEIIHSNQPQH

clone size: -
V gene: TRBV7-8
CDR3 protein: ASSLEGHRYEQY

clone size: -
V gene: TRBV30
CDR3 protein: AWSSPRTGNYGYT

clone size: -
V gene: TRBV6-2/TRBV6-3
CDR3 protein: ASSYGQGGTEAF

clone size: -
V gene: TRBV7-9
CDR3 protein: ASSYGQGSGNTIY

clone size: -
V gene: TRBV2
CDR3 protein: ASSERQNPVSNQPQH

clone size: -
V gene: TRBV11-2
CDR3 protein: ASSFGTSGGEETQY

clone size: -
V gene: TRBV19
CDR3 protein: ASRSQGSGYT

clone size: -
V gene: TRBV30
CDR3 protein: AWSLDKYEQY

clone size: -
V gene: TRBV11-2
CDR3 protein: ASSYPGYSGTQY

clone size: -
V gene: TRBV4-3
CDR3 protein: ASSQYVGPNTEAF

clone size: -
V gene: TRBV6-5
CDR3 protein: ASRGQGGWSEAF

clone size: -
V gene: TRBV4-2
CDR3 protein: ASSQGTLRGGLVDEQY

clone size: -
V gene: TRBV24-1
CDR3 protein: ATTDRGGGTDTQY

clone size: -
V gene: TRBV11-2
CDR3 protein: ASSAARGDSYEQY

clone size: -
V gene: TRBV10-1
CDR3 protein: ASSECQGKGAF

clone size: -
V gene: TRBV29-1
CDR3 protein: SVVDRGGGYEQY

clone size: once
V gene: TRBV5-3
CDR3 protein: ARSNNVDEQY

clone size: once
V gene: TRBV13
CDR3 protein: ASSLGLAGATDTQY

clone size: -
V gene: TRBV7-2
CDR3 protein: ASSLVGTRNEQF

clone size: -
V gene: TRBV7-2
CDR3 protein: ARRRDNHNEQF

clone size: -
V gene: TRBV9
CDR3 protein: ASNGGEHTEAF

clone size: -
V gene: TRBV9
CDR3 protein: ASALDRDAGELF

clone size: once
V gene: TRBV27
CDR3 protein: ASSSGQGAANNQPQH

clone size: -
V gene: TRBV6-2/TRBV6-3
CDR3 protein: ASSYVAFQELF

clone size: -
V gene: TRBV25-1
CDR3 protein: ASSEWGRGIAGELF

clone size: -
V gene: TRBV27
CDR3 protein: ASSSRMNTEAF

clone size: -
V gene: TRBV11-3
CDR3 protein: ASKVRDRGNTIY

clone size: -
V gene: TRBV29-1
CDR3 protein: SVDPPRGWNYGYT

clone size: -
V gene: TRBV24-1
CDR3 protein: ATSDLNFGEAF

clone size: once
V gene: TRBV2
CDR3 protein: ASSSTGTGNQPQH

clone size: -
V gene: TRBV18
CDR3 protein: ASSQGQGAINEQF

clone size: -
V gene: TRBV9
CDR3 protein: ASSSRLANEQY

clone size: once
V gene: TRBV10-3
CDR3 protein: AIREGAGINSPLH

clone size: -
V gene: TRBV5-6
CDR3 protein: ASSWGQGRDTQY

clone size: -
V gene: TRBV28
CDR3 protein: ASSLPPLSSYNSPLH

clone size: -
V gene: TRBV4-2
CDR3 protein: ASSQVPIAGDNEQF

clone size: -
V gene: TRBV11-2
CDR3 protein: ASSFYRGDYGYT

clone size: -
V gene: TRBV9
CDR3 protein: ASSVVTGGYTEAF

clone size: -
V gene: TRBV6-5
CDR3 protein: ASSQPGTEEAF